Listed below are T cell receptor beta chains from one sample, sequenced in a study of shared clonotypes between healthy human individuals. The repertoire was sequenced with immunoSEQ multiplex PCR; TCRdb's copy has only in-frame clones and lacks some. The sample records about 2 million clones, approximately 94% being singletons. The specimen was naive CD8+ T cells sorted from blood. These TCRs come from a man in his late teens or twenties in good health. Both conserved end residues are part of each CDR3. D genes are given only for firm matches. Part of the rows lack a size; the others show once, few, many or a class for expanded clones.

TGTGCCAGCAGGCCCCACCAGGGCGTCACTGAAGCTTTCTTT CASRPHQGVTEAFF - TRBJ1-1 TRBV6-1 -
TGTGCCAGTAGTATAGTCCGTGGTGGCTATGGCTACACCTTC CASSIVRGGYGYTF - TRBJ1-2 TRBV19 -
TGCGCCAGCAGCCCAACAACTACCGCGGGGGGGCCATTTAGAGATACGCAGTATTTT CASSPTTTAGGPFRDTQYF TRBD2 TRBJ2-3 TRBV4-1 -
TGTGCCAGCAGTCTCCACCCCTCCTACGAGCAGTACTTC CASSLHPSYEQYF - TRBJ2-7 TRBV27 -
TGTGCCAGCAGCGTAGGTACTAGCGGGACCAATGAGCAGTTCTTC CASSVGTSGTNEQFF TRBD2 TRBJ2-1 TRBV9 -
TGCGCCAGCAGCCAAGAGAGACTAGCGGAAACCTACGAGCAGTACTTC CASSQERLAETYEQYF TRBD2 TRBJ2-7 TRBV4-3 -
TGCGCCAGCAGCCAAGATTTGAACACCGGGGAGCTGTTTTTT CASSQDLNTGELFF - TRBJ2-2 TRBV4-3 -
TGTGCCAGCAGCCTTTCAACCGGGAGAGGAGAAGAGACCCAGTACTTC CASSLSTGRGEETQYF - TRBJ2-5 TRBV11-2 once
TGTGCCAGCAGTGATAGGTGGGAGACCCAGTACTTC CASSDRWETQYF - TRBJ2-5 TRBV25-1 -
TGTGCCAGCAGCTTCGGGCTTAACAATGAGCAGTTCTTC CASSFGLNNEQFF - TRBJ2-1 TRBV11-2 -
TGTGCCAGCAGCCAATGGGGAGATACGCAGTATTTT CASSQWGDTQYF - TRBJ2-3 TRBV7-6 -
TGTGCCAGCAGTTCGGTGGGCGTCGCTGGGGCCAACGTCCTGACTTTC CASSSVGVAGANVLTF - TRBJ2-6 TRBV27 -
TGTGCCAGCAGTCCGCAGACAGGGGGCGCAGATACGCAGTATTTT CASSPQTGGADTQYF TRBD1 TRBJ2-3 TRBV27 once
TGTGCCAGCAGCTTAAACATCCTCGTTACTGAAGCTTTCTTT CASSLNILVTEAFF - TRBJ1-1 TRBV7-9 -
TGTGCCAGCTCACCACCGGGCCTTAGCAGGGAGACCCAGTACTTC CASSPPGLSRETQYF - TRBJ2-5 TRBV18 -
TGTGCCAGCAGTGCCCAGGGAGCCAAAAACATTCAGTACTTC CASSAQGAKNIQYF - TRBJ2-4 TRBV28 -
TGTGCCAGCAGTGAACGTCTAGCGGTTGGCAATGAGCAGTTCTTC CASSERLAVGNEQFF TRBD2 TRBJ2-1 TRBV2 -
TGTGCCAGCAGCTTAGCCTTCCTCGACAGGAGCCAGGTGGAGCAGTACTTC CASSLAFLDRSQVEQYF - TRBJ2-7 TRBV11-2 -
TGCAGCGTTGAATTGCCAGGACACGATGTTTACTACGAGCAGTACTTC CSVELPGHDVYYEQYF - TRBJ2-7 TRBV29-1 -
TGTGCCAGCAGCTGGGGACAGAACTATGGCTACACCTTC CASSWGQNYGYTF TRBD1 TRBJ1-2 TRBV7-9 -
TGTGCCAGCAGCTTAGCGGGAGGAAACACAGATACGCAGTATTTT CASSLAGGNTDTQYF TRBD2 TRBJ2-3 TRBV13 -
TGTGCCAGCAGCCTGCTCCGGGAGTTCCCCGAGCAGTACTTC CASSLLREFPEQYF - TRBJ2-7 TRBV7-6 -
TGTGCCACCAGCAGAGTCGGGGGCGTAGGGTCACCCCTCCACTTT CATSRVGGVGSPLHF - TRBJ1-6 TRBV15 -
TGTGCCAGTAGTATAGGGTACGGGAGCAATCAGCCCCAGCATTTT CASSIGYGSNQPQHF - TRBJ1-5 TRBV19 few
TGTGCCAGCAGCTTGGGACAGCGGGGGGGCTTATCCGAGCAGTACTTC CASSLGQRGGLSEQYF TRBD2 TRBJ2-7 TRBV5-6 -
TGTGCCAGCAGGACAGCCGGCACCTTC CASRTAGTF - TRBJ1-2 TRBV6-4 -
TGTGCCAGCAGCCTATGGACAGGGGGGCATTACAATGAGCAGTTCTTC CASSLWTGGHYNEQFF TRBD1 TRBJ2-1 TRBV2 -
TGTGCCAGCAGTAGCGGAGGGGGCACAGATACGCAGTATTTT CASSSGGGTDTQYF - TRBJ2-3 TRBV9 -
TGTGCCAGCAGTGGGGGGGCTGAAGCTTTCTTT CASSGGAEAFF - TRBJ1-1 TRBV25-1 once
TGCGCCAGCAGCCCCGGCCAGCGGGACAGGGATTACGAGCAGTACTTC CASSPGQRDRDYEQYF TRBD1 TRBJ2-7 TRBV5-1 -
TGTGCCAGCAGCCCGCGCTCACCGGGACCGAGCCTCACTGAAGCTTTCTTT CASSPRSPGPSLTEAFF - TRBJ1-1 TRBV5-6 -